What follows are 10 T cell receptor beta chains derived from one specimen sequenced in a study of shared clonotypes between healthy human individuals. TCRdb keeps only in-frame clones here, not all; method: immunoSEQ multiplex PCR. The sample contains more than 850,000 clones, approximately 80% of which appear only once. What was sequenced was memory CD4+ T cells from PBMCs. The subset is: CD45RA-negative fraction. The receptors come from a man aged 18 to 35 in good health. Some clones in this sample may be carry-over from other donors' samples.

This clone was seen many times. The genes are TRBV2 and TRBJ2-7, with 10 bases that match TRBD1. In germline, CDR1 is SNHLY, CDR2 FYNNEI. The junction had 1 base not matched to a gene; V was cut back by 5 bases and J by 6 bases. The CDR3 length is 12 residues. The chain's CDR3 is CASSRDRGEQYF. The CDR3 DNA reads as TGTGCCAGCAGTCGGGACAGGGGCGAGCAGTACTTC.

As to this clone: The junction shows a germline mismatch at one end, possibly a read error. The chain joins TRBV6-1 to TRBJ1-4; 10 nucleotides agree with TRBD1. This CDR3 region has 17 residues. The germline V gene has CDR1 MNHNS and CDR2 SASEGT. DNA for the CDR3: TGTGCCAGCAGTAAAGCAAGGGACAGGGGAACTAATGAAAAACTGTTTTTT. Translated: CASSKARDRGTNEKLFF.

The V call is TRBV11-2, the J call TRBJ2-1, with D unclear. The germline gives CDR1 SGHAT, CDR2 FQNNGV. This CDR3 is built from 14 residues. V was cut by 2 bases and J by 5 bases, with 10 bases left in between. The CDR3 DNA reads TGTGCCAGCAGCTTAAGTCTCCAGAACAATGAGCAGTTCTTC. Amino acid sequence: CASSLSLQNNEQFF.

The genes are TRBV18 and TRBJ1-5, with TRBD1 identical over 8 bases. Germline values: CDR1 KGHSH, CDR2 LQKENI. J was trimmed by 6 bases and V by 3 bases; bases with no gene match: 7. The CDR3 is made up of 15 amino acids. CDR3 residues: CASSPTQGAGQPQHF. Written as DNA, the CDR3 is TGTGCCAGCTCACCCACCCAGGGGGCGGGTCAGCCCCAGCATTTT. Looking up the rest from reference TRBV18 and TRBJ1-5 gives the full variable domain: NAGVMQNPRHLVRRRGQEARLRCSPMKGHSHVYWYRQLPEEGLKFMVYLQKENIIDESGMPKERFSAEFPKEGPSILRIQQVVRGDSAAYFCASSPTQGAGQPQHFGDGTRLSIL.

The chain uses TRBV5-1 and TRBJ2-5; a possible D gene is TRBD1 (6 bases). Germline CDR1 SGHRS, CDR2 YFSETQ. CDR3 length: 15 amino acids. With 0 bases removed from V and 5 bases from J, the gap between germline ends came to 14 bases. The CDR3 spells CASSLVGTGRETQYF. As DNA, the CDR3 is TGCGCCAGCAGCTTGGTTGGAACAGGGCGGGAGACCCAGTACTTC. Full variable domain (outside the CDR3, taken from reference TRBV5-1 and TRBJ2-5): KAGVTQTPRYLIKTRGQQVTLSCSPISGHRSVSWYQQTPGQGLQFLFEYFSETQRNKGNFPGRFSGRQFSNSRSEMNVSTLELGDSALYLCASSLVGTGRETQYFGPGTRLLVL.

The chain couples TRBV5-8 to TRBJ2-2; the D is unclear. Trimming shortened V by 0 bases and J by 7 bases, and 10 bases separated the two germline ends. Per the germline V gene, CDR1 is SGHTS and CDR2 is YDEGEE. This CDR3 is built from 14 residues. CDR3 sequence: CASSLGLIDGELFF. DNA for the CDR3: TGTGCCAGCAGCTTGGGATTAATTGACGGGGAGCTGTTTTTT.

This chain connects TRBV6-6 to TRBJ2-3, with TRBD2 as a possible D gene (5 bases). V was trimmed by 5 bases and J by 8 bases, leaving 14 bases between them. Per the germline V gene, CDR1 is MNHNY and CDR2 is SVGAGI (reference sequence). The CDR3 loop spans 13 amino acids. The CDR3 sequence: CASSARGEGTQYF. The DNA for the CDR3 is TGTGCCAGCAGTGCTCGAGGTGAGGGTACGCAGTATTTT.

CDR3 loop: CASRLGQGVTGELFF. Written as DNA, the CDR3 is TGTGCCAGCAGGCTCGGACAGGGAGTTACCGGGGAGCTGTTTTTT. The gene calls are TRBV6-6 and TRBJ2-2; 8 bases match TRBD1. The trim removed 6 bases at V and 5 bases at J, leaving 8 bases unmatched. The germline gives CDR1 MNHNY, CDR2 SVGAGI (reference sequence). The CDR3 runs 15 residues.

In this sample, this clone turned up a few times. The V call is TRBV10-3, the J call TRBJ1-1, with 8 bases identical to TRBD1. Trimming took 3 bases from V and 7 from J; bases not matched to a gene: 10. CDR3 length equals 15 residues. Germline assignment: CDR1 ENHRY and CDR2 SYGVKD. CDR3 DNA: TGTGCCATCAGTGAATCTGGACAGGGCCCTCATGAAGCTTTCTTT. Its protein is CAISESGQGPHEAFF.

This chain uses TRBV28 with TRBJ2-1; 9 bases fit TRBD2. This CDR3 contains 18 residues. With 1 base clipped from V and 2 bases from J, the junction kept 9 bases outside the gene matches. Germline assignment: CDR1 MDHEN and CDR2 SYDVKM. CDR3 residues: CASSLFASGNFPYNEQFF. DNA for the CDR3: TGTGCCAGCAGTTTATTCGCTAGCGGGAACTTCCCCTACAATGAGCAGTTCTTC.